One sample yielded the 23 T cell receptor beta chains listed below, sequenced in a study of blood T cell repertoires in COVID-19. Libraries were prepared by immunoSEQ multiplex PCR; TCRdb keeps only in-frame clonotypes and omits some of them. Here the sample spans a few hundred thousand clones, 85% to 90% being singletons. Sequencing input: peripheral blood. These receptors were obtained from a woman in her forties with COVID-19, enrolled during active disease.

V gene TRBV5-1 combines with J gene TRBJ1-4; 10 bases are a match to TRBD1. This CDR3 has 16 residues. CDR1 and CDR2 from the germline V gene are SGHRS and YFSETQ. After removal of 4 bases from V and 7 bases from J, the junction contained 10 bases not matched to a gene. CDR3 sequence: CASSPGTGAQAEKLFF. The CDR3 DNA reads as TGCGCCAGCAGCCCAGGGACAGGGGCCCAAGCTGAAAAACTGTTTTTT.

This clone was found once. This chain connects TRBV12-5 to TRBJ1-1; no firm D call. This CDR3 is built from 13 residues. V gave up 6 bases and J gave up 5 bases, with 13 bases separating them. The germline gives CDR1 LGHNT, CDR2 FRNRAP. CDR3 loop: CASGPTLGTEAFF. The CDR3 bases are TGTGCTAGTGGGCCGACTCTTGGGACTGAAGCTTTCTTT.

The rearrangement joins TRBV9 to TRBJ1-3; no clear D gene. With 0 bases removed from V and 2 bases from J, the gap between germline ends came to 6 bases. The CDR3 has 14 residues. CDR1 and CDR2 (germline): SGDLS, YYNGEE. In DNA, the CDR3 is TGTGCCAGCAGCGTAGGAGTTCCTGGAAACACCATATATTTT. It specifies CASSVGVPGNTIYF.

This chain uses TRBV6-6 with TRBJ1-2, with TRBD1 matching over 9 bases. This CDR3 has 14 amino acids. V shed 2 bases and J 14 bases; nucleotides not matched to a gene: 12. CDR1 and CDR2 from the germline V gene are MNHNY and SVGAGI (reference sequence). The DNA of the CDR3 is TGTGCCAGCAGTTACACCCTGGACAGGGGAAGAAAAACCTTC. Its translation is CASSYTLDRGRKTF.

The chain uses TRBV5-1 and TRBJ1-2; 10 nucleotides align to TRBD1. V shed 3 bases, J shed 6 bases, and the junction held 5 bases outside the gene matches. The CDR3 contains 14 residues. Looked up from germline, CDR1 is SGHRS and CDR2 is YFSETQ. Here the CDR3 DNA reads TGCGCCAGCAGCTGGACAGGGGGAGGAGATGGCTACACCTTC. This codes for CASSWTGGGDGYTF.

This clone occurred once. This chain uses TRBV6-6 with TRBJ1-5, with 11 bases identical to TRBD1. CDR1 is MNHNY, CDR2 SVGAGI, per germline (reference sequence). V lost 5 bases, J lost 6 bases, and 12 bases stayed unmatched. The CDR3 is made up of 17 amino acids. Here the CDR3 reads CASSQPRTGGAVQPQHF. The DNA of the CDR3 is TGTGCCAGCAGTCAACCCCGGACAGGGGGCGCGGTTCAGCCCCAGCATTTT.

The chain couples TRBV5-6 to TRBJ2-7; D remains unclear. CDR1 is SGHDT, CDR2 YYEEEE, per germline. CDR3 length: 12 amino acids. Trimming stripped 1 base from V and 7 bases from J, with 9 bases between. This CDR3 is CASSLPLSEQYF. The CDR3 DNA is TGTGCCAGCAGCTTGCCACTCTCGGAGCAGTACTTC. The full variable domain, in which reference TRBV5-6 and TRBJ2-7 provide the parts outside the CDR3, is DAGVTQSPTHLIKTRGQQVTLRCSPKSGHDTVSWYQQALGQGPQFIFQYYEEEERQRGNFPDRFSGHQFPNYSSELNVNALLLGDSALYLCASSLPLSEQYFGPGTRLTVT.

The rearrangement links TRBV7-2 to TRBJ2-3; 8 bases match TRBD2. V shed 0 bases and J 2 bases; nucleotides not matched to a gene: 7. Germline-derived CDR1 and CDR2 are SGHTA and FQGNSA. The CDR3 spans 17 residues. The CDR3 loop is CASSLALGLAPTDTQYF. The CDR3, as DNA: TGTGCCAGCAGCTTAGCGCTAGGACTAGCACCCACAGATACGCAGTATTTT.

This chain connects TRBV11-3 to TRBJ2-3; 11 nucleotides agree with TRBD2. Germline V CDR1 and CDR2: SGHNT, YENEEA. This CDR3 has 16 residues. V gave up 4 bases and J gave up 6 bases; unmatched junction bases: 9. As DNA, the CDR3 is TGTGCCAGCAGCTCGTTTGTAGCGGGGGGGCGCGATACGCAGTATTTT. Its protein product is CASSSFVAGGRDTQYF. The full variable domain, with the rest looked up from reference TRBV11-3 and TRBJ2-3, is EAGVVQSPRYKIIEKKQPVAFWCNPISGHNTLYWYLQNLGQGPELLIRYENEEAVDDSQLPKDRFSAERLKGVDSTLKIQPAELGDSAVYLCASSSFVAGGRDTQYFGPGTRLTVL.

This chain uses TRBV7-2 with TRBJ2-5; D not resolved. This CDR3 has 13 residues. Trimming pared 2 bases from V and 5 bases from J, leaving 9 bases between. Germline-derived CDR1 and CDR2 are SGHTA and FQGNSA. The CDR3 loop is CASSLSAYETQYF. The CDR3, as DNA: TGTGCCAGCAGCTTAAGCGCTTATGAGACCCAGTACTTC.

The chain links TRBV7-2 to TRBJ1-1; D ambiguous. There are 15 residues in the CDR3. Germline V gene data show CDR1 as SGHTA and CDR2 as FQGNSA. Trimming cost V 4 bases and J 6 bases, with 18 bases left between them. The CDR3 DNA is TGTGCCAGCAGCTCGGCTGGCCCAAGCGGCGCTGAAGCTTTCTTT. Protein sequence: CASSSAGPSGAEAFF.

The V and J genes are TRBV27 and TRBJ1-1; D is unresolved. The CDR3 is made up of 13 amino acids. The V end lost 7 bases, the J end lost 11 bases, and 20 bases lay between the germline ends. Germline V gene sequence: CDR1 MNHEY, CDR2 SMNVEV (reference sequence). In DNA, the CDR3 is TGTGCCAGCACCCCCAATTTACGAGGTGAGGCTTTCTTT. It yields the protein CASTPNLRGEAFF.

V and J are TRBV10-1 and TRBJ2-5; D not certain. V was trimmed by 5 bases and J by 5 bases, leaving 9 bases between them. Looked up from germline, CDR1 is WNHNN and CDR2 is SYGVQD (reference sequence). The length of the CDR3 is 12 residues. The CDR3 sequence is CASSPSNETQYF. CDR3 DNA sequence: TGCGCCAGCAGTCCCTCTAACGAGACCCAGTACTTC.

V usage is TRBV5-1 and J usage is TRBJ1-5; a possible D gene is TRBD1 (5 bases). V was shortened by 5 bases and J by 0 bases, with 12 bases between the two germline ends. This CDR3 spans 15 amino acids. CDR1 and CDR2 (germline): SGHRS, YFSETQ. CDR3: CASRGGVYSNQPQHF. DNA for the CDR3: TGCGCCAGCAGGGGAGGGGTTTATAGCAATCAGCCCCAGCATTTT. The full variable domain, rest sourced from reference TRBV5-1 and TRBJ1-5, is KAGVTQTPRYLIKTRGQQVTLSCSPISGHRSVSWYQQTPGQGLQFLFEYFSETQRNKGNFPGRFSGRQFSNSRSEMNVSTLELGDSALYLCASRGGVYSNQPQHFGDGTRLSIL.

The CDR3 sequence: CASSSEAFAEDSPLHF. CDR3 DNA: TGTGCCAGCAGCTCAGAAGCGTTTGCAGAGGATTCACCCCTCCACTTT. This chain connects TRBV9 to TRBJ1-6; no definite D call. V was clipped by 4 bases and J by 8 bases, with 19 bases between them. CDR3 length equals 16 residues. Germline lookup yields CDR1 SGDLS and CDR2 YYNGEE. Based on the CDR3 plus reference TRBV9 and TRBJ1-6, the full variable domain is DSGVTQTPKHLITATGQRVTLRCSPRSGDLSVYWYQQSLDQGLQFLIQYYNGEERAKGNILERFSAQQFPDLHSELNLSSLELGDSALYFCASSSEAFAEDSPLHFGNGTRLTVT.

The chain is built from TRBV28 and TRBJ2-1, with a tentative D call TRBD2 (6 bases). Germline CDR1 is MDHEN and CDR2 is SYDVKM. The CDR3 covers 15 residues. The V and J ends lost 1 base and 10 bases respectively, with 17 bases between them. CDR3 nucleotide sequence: TGTGCCAGCAGTTTATCTGGGCTAGCGCTTAGGGAGCAGTTCTTC. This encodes CASSLSGLALREQFF.

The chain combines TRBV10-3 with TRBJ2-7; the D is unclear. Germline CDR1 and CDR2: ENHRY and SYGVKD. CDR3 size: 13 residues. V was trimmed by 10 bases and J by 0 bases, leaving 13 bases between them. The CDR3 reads CATVAVGSYEQYF. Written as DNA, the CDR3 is TGTGCCACGGTGGCGGTTGGCTCCTACGAGCAGTACTTC.

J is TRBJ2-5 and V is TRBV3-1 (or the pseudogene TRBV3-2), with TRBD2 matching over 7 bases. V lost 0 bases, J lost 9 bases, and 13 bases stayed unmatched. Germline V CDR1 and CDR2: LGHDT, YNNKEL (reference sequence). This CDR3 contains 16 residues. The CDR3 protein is CASSQDLNSAGEAQYF. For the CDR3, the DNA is TGTGCCAGCAGCCAAGACCTAAACTCCGCGGGGGAGGCCCAGTACTTC.

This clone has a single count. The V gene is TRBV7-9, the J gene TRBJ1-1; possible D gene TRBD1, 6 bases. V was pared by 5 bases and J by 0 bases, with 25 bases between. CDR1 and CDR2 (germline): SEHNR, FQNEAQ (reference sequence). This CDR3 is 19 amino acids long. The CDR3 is CASSGEIRGTMRLNTEAFF. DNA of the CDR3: TGTGCCAGCAGCGGCGAAATCAGGGGTACCATGAGGTTGAACACTGAAGCTTTCTTT.

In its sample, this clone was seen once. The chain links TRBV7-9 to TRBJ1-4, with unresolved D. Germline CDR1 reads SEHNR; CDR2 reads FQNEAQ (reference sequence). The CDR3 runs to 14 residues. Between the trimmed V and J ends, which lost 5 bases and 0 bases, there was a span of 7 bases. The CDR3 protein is CASSLAATNEKLFF. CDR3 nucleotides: TGTGCCAGCAGCCTGGCCGCAACTAATGAAAAACTGTTTTTT.

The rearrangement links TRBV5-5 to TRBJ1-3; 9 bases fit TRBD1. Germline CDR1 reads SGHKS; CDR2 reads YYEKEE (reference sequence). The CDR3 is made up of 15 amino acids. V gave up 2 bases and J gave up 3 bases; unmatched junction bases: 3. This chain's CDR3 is CASSFSGQGGNTIYF. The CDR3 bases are TGTGCCAGCAGCTTTTCGGGACAGGGTGGAAACACCATATATTTT.

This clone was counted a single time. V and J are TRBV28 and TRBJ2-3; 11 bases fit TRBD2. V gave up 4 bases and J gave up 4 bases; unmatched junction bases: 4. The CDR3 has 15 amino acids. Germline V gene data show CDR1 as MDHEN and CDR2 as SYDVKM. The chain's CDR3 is CASSSLAGGADTQYF. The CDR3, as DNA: TGTGCCAGCAGTTCCCTAGCGGGAGGCGCAGATACGCAGTATTTT.

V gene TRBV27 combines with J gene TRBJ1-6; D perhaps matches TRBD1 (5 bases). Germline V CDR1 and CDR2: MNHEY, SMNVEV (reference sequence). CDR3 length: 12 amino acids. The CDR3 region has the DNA TGTGCAGCCAGGGCTGGCAATTCACCCCTCCACTTT. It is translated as CAARAGNSPLHF.